The source of this T cell receptor (beta chain) is a study of blood T cell repertoires in COVID-19. Study background: Samples came from the United States, Italy and Spain, spanning acute and convalescent COVID-19. PBMCs, B-cell-depleted T cells, or T cells were the source of the cDNA or gDNA that made up the material.

The data were produced by immunoSEQ multiplex PCR, yet TCRdb's version contains in-frame clones alone and is incomplete. The sample lists some 190,000 clones; 89% were seen once. Enrolled through a virtual design, the participants were between roughly 18 and 90 years of age and came from under 30 US areas. Cohort assignment relied on participant-reported clinical history. Sequenced sample: PBMCs or T cells enriched from blood (not recorded which). This sequence was found in a woman in her 40s with acute COVID-19.

The CDR3: CATSSGGGVETQYF. The DNA of the CDR3 is TGTGCCACAAGTAGCGGGGGAGGGGTAGAGACCCAGTACTTC. The genes are TRBV25-1 and TRBJ2-5; 9 bases line up with TRBD2. V lost 10 bases, J lost 4 bases, and 10 bases stayed unmatched. The germline V gene encodes CDR1 MGHDK and CDR2 SYGVNS. CDR3 length equals 14 residues.